The clone carrying this TCR beta chain was recorded only once. Its target is unknown. The data were taken from a study of graft-versus-host responses after intestinal transplantation. Study at large: Anti-thymocyte globulin was used for induction in all recipients, who then took tacrolimus and steroids for approximately 3 years. Broader study findings: Allografts of patients with graft-donor T cell macrochimerism showed high graft-versus-host to host-versus-graft clone ratios. Recipient marrow showed GvH clones, some seen first in ileum or blood.

Only in-frame clones appear in the TCRdb table, and some are missing; sequencing was by immunoSEQ multiplex PCR. Of about 90,000 clones listed, 94% are singletons. The ends lost 10 bases at V and 2 bases at J; junction bases unmatched: 10. The length of the CDR3 is 14 residues. Germline CDR1 SGHAT, CDR2 FQDESV (reference sequence). The receptor was isolated from a human donor who was the organ donor for an intestinal transplant. The specimen comprised unstimulated CD4+ T cells sorted from spleen or lymph node cells, sampled before transplant. The V gene is TRBV11-1, the J gene TRBJ1-1, with 7 bases aligning to TRBD1. CDR3 sequence reads: CATPKGAGNTEAFF. DNA for the CDR3: TGTGCCACCCCTAAGGGGGCGGGTAACACTGAAGCTTTCTTT.